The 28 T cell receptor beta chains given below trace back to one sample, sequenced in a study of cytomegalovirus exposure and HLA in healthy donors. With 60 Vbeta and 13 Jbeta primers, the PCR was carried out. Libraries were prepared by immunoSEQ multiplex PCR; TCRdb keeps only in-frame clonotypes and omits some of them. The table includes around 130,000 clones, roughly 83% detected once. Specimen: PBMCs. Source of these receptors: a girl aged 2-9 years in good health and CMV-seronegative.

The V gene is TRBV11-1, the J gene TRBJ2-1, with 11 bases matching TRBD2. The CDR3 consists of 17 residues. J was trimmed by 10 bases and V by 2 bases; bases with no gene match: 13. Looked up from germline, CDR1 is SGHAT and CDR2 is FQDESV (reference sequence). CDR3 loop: CASSLFPVAGGPGEQFF. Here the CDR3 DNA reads TGTGCCAGCAGCTTATTTCCCGTAGCGGGAGGGCCGGGCGAGCAGTTCTTC. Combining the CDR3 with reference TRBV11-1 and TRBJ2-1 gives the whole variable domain EAEVAQSPRYKITEKSQAVAFWCDPISGHATLYWYRQILGQGPELLVQFQDESVVDDSQLPKDRFSAERLKGVDSTLKIQPAELGDSAMYLCASSLFPVAGGPGEQFFGPGTRLTVL.

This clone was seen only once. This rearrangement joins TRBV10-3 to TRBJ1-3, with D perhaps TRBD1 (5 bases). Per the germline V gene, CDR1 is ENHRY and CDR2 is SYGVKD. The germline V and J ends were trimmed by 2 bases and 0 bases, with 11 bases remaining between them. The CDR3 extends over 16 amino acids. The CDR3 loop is CAISEGIRASGNTIYF. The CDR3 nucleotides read TGTGCCATCAGTGAGGGGATCAGGGCCTCTGGAAACACCATATATTTT.

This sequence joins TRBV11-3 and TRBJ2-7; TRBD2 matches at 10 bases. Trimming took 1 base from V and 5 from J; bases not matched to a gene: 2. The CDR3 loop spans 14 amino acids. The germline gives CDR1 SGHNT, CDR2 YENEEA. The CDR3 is CASSLGGTSDEQYF. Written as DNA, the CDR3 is TGTGCCAGCAGCTTAGGTGGGACTAGCGACGAGCAGTACTTC.

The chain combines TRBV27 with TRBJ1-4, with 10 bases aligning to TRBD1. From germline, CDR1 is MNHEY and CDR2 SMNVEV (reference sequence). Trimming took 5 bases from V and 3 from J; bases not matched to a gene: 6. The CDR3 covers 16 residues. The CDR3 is CASSQRTGGANEKLFF. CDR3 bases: TGTGCCAGCAGTCAACGGACAGGGGGGGCTAATGAAAAACTGTTTTTT.

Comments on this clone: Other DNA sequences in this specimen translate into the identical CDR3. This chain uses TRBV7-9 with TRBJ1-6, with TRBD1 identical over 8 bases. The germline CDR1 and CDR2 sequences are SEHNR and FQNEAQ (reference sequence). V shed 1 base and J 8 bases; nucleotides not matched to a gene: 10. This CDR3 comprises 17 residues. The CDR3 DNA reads TGTGCCAGCAGCTTAGGCATAACCCAGGGGGCAGATTCACCCCTCCACTTT. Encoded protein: CASSLGITQGADSPLHF.

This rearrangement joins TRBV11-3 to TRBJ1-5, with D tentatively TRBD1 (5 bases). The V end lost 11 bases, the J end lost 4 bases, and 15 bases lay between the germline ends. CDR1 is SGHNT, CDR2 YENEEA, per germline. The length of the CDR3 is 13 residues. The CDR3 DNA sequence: TGTGCCGGAAAGGGGCAGGTTAATCAGCCCCAGCATTTT. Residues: CAGKGQVNQPQHF.

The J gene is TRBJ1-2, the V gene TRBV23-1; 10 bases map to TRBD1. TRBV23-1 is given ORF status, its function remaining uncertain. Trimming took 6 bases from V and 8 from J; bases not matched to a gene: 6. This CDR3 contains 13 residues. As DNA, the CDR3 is TGCGCCAGCAGCATGACAGGGGGCGTGGGCTACACCTTC. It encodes CASSMTGGVGYTF.

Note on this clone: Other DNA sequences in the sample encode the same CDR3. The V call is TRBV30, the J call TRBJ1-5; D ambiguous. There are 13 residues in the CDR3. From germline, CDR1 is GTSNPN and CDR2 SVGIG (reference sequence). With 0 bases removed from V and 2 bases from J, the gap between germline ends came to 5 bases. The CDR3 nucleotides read TGTGCCTGGAGTGTAGCTGGCAATCAGCCCCAGCATTTT. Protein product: CAWSVAGNQPQHF.

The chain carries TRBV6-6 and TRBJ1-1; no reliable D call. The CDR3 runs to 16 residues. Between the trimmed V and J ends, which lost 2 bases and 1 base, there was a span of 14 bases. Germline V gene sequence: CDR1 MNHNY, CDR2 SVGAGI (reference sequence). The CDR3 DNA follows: TGTGCCAGCAGTTACGGCTCGGGGTGGCCGAACACTGAAGCTTTCTTT. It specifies CASSYGSGWPNTEAFF.

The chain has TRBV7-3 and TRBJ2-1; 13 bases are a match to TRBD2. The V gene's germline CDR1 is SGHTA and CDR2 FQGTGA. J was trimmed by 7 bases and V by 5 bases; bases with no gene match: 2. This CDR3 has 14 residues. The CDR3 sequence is CASSMGLAGNEQFF. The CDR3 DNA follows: TGTGCCAGCAGCATGGGACTAGCGGGGAATGAGCAGTTCTTC.

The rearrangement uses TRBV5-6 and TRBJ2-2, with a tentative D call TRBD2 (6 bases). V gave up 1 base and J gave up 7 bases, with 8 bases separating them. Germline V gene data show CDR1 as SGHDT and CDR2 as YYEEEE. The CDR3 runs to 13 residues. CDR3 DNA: TGTGCCAGCAGCTTGACCGGGAGCGGGGAGCTGTTTTTT. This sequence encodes CASSLTGSGELFF.

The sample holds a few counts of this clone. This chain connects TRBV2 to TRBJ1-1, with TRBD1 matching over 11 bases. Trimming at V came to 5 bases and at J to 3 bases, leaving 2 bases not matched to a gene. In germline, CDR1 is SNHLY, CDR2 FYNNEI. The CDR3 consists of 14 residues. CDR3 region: CASSRDRGDTEAFF. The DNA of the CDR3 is TGTGCCAGCAGTAGGGACAGGGGGGACACTGAAGCTTTCTTT.

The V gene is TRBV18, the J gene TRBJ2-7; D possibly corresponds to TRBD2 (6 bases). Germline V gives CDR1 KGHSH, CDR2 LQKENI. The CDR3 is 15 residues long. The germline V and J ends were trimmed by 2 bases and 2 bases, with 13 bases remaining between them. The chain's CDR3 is CASSPGGGKTYEQYF. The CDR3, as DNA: TGTGCCAGCTCACCAGGTGGCGGGAAAACCTACGAGCAGTACTTC.

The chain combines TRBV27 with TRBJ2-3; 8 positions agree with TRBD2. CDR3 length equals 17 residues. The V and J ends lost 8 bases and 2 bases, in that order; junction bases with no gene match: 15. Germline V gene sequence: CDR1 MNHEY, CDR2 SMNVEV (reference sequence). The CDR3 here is CASAIFSGSETTDTQYF. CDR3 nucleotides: TGTGCCAGCGCTATCTTCAGCGGGAGTGAGACCACAGATACGCAGTATTTT.

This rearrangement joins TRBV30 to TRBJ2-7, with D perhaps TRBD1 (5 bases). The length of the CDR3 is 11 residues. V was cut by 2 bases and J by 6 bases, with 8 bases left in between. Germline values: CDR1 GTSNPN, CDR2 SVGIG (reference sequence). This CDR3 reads CAWSQGGEQYF. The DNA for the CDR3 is TGTGCCTGGAGTCAGGGTGGCGAGCAGTACTTC.

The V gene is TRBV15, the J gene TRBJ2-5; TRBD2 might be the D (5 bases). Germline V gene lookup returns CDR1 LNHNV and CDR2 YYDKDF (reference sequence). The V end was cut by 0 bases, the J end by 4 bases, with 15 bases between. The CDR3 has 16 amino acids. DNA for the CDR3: TGTGCCACCAGCAGAGATCGTCTGGAGGCCCGAGAGACCCAGTACTTC. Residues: CATSRDRLEARETQYF.

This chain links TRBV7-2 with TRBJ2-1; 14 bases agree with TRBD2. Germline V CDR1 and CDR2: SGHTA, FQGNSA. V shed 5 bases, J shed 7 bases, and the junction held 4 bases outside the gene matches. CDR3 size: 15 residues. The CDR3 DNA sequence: TGTGCCAGCAGCCTTGGACTAGCGGGAGGTAATGAGCAGTTCTTC. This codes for CASSLGLAGGNEQFF.

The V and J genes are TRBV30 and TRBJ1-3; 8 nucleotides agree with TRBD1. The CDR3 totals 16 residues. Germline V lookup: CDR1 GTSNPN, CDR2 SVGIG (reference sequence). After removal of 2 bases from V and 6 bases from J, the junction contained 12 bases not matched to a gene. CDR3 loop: CAWSKPGTGHENTIYF. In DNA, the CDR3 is TGTGCCTGGAGTAAACCCGGGACAGGTCATGAAAACACCATATATTTT.

CDR3 protein: CASSTAPDSSYNEQFF. For the CDR3, the DNA is TGTGCCAGTAGTACCGCTCCGGACAGCTCCTACAATGAGCAGTTCTTC. The chain combines TRBV19 with TRBJ2-1; TRBD1 is a possible D gene (6 bases). Per germline, CDR1 LNHDA and CDR2 SQIVND (reference sequence). The V and J ends lost 4 bases and 0 bases respectively, with 13 bases between them. This CDR3 spans 16 amino acids.

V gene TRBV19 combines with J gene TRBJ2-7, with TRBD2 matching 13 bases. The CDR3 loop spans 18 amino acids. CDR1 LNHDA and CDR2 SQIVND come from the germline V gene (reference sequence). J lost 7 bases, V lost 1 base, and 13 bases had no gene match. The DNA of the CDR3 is TGTGCCAGTAGTATAGTCGGACTAGCGGGAGACTCCCCCTGGGAGCAGTACTTC. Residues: CASSIVGLAGDSPWEQYF.

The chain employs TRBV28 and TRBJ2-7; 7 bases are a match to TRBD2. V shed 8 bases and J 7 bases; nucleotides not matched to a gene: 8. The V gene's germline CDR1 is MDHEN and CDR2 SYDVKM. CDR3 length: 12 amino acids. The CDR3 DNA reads TGTGCCAGCTCGGGAGGCGTAATGGAGCAGTACTTC. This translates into CASSGGVMEQYF.

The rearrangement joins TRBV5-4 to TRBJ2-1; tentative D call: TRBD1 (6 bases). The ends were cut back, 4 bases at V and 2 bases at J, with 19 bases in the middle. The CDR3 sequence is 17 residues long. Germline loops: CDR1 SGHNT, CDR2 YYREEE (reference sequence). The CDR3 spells CASSLSQGTEPYNEQFF. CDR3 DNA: TGTGCCAGCAGCCTCTCGCAGGGGACGGAACCCTACAATGAGCAGTTCTTC.

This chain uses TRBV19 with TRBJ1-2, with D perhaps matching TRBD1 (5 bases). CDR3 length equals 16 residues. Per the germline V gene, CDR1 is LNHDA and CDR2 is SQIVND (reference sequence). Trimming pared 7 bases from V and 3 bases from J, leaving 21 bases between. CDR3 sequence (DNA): TGTGCCAGTACGTCCCGGACATTCACGAATTACTATGGCTACACCTTC. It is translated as CASTSRTFTNYYGYTF.

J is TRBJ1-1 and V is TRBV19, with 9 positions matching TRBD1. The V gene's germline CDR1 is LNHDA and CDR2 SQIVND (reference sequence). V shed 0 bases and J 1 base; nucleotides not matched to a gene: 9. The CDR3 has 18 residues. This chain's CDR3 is CASSIESGTGRSNTEAFF. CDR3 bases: TGTGCCAGTAGTATAGAATCTGGGACAGGGAGATCGAACACTGAAGCTTTCTTT.

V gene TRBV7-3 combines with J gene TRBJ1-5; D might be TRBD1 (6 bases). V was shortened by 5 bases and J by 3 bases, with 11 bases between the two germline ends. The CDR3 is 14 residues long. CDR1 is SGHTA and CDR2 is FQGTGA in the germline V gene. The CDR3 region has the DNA TGTGCCAGCAGCCGCGGACAGATCAATCAGCCCCAGCATTTT. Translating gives CASSRGQINQPQHF. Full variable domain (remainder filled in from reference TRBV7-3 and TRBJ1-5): GAGVSQTPSNKVTEKGKYVELRCDPISGHTALYWYRQSLGQGPEFLIYFQGTGAADDSGLPNDRFFAVRPEGSVSTLKIQRTERGDSAVYLCASSRGQINQPQHFGDGTRLSIL.

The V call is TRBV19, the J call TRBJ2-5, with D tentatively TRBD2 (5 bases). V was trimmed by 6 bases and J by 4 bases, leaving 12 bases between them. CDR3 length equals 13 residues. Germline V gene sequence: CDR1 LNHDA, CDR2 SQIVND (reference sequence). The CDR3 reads CASRVAGGETQYF. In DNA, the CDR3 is TGTGCCAGTAGGGTGGCGGGTGGAGAGACCCAGTACTTC.

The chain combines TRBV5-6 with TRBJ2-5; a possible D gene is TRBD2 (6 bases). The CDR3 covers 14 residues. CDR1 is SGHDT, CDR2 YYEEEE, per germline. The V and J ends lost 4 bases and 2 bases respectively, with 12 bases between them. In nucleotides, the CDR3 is TGTGCCAGCAGCAGCCTAGCGTCTCAAGAGACCCAGTACTTC. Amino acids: CASSSLASQETQYF.

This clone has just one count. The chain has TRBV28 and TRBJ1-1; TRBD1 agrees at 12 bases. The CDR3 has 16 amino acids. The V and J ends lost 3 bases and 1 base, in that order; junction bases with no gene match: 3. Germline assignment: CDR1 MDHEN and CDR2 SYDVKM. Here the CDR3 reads CASSFRDRGRNTEAFF. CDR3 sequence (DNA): TGTGCCAGCAGTTTCCGGGACAGGGGGCGGAACACTGAAGCTTTCTTT. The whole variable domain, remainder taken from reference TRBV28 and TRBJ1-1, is DVKVTQSSRYLVKRTGEKVFLECVQDMDHENMFWYRQDPGLGLRLIYFSYDVKMKEKGDIPEGYSVSREKKERFSLILESASTNQTSMYLCASSFRDRGRNTEAFFGQGTRLTVV.